These 20 T cell receptor beta chains came from one sample sequenced in a study of Graves' ophthalmopathy and Graves' hyperthyroidism (dated by TCRdb to 2017 to 2018). The sequencing machine was an Illumina HiSeq 2000. For repertoire sequencing, the TCR beta CDR3 regions were amplified from RNA transcripts. The first round of RT-PCR was done with HTBI primers and the Qiagen OneStep RT-PCR kit, and was followed by a second round of multiplex PCR, then size selection and purification. Using fastp at Q25 and MiXCR, TCRdb reprocessed the public reads and kept productive beta chains. Every entry covers one CDR3 protein and lists the most common genes and DNA from its rows. The sample table lists around 36,000 distinct CDR3 sequences, 45% to 55% of them with a count of one. Of the sample, roughly 24% is held by the ten largest clones. Sequencing was done on a sample of peripheral blood. The receptors derive from an adult woman with stable Graves' hyperthyroidism.

Regarding this clonotype: An end of the junction differs from the germline gene, which may be a read error. This chain connects TRBV6-5 to TRBJ2-6; TRBD1 might be the D (5 bases). This CDR3 has 15 amino acids. CDR1 MNHEY and CDR2 SVGAGI come from the germline V gene. The CDR3 reads CASSYQHSGASVLTF. In nucleotides, the CDR3 is TGTGCCAGCAGTTACCAACACTCTGGGGCCAGCGTCCTGACCTTC.

The sample holds many counts of this clonotype. V usage is TRBV30 and J usage is TRBJ2-3; 7 nucleotides align to TRBD2. Per germline, CDR1 GTSNPN and CDR2 SVGIG (reference sequence). The V and J ends lost 0 bases and 4 bases, in that order; junction bases with no gene match: 1. The CDR3 length is 13 residues. The CDR3 spells CAWSVLASDTQYF. As DNA, the CDR3 is TGTGCCTGGAGTGTACTAGCGTCAGATACGCAGTATTTT.

V usage is TRBV6-1 and J usage is TRBJ2-5; 9 nucleotides align to TRBD1. Germline CDR1 and CDR2: MNHNS and SASEGT. The length of the CDR3 is 14 residues. The V segment lost 4 bases and the J segment 2 bases; nucleotides outside the gene matches: 2. For the CDR3, the DNA is TGTGCCAGCAGTGCGGACAGGGGACAAGAGACCCAGTACTTC. It codes for CASSADRGQETQYF.

This chain uses TRBV7-2 with TRBJ2-7; 12 positions match TRBD1. CDR1 SGHTA and CDR2 FQGNSA come from the germline V gene. Germline trimming cut 5 bases from V and 5 bases from J; bases unmatched to any gene: 13. The CDR3 covers 17 residues. The CDR3 DNA reads as TGTGCCAGCAGCCTCCGCCCCTCGGGACAGGGGGCGAACGAGCAGTACTTC. Translating it yields CASSLRPSGQGANEQYF.

Many counts were recorded for this clonotype. With a much larger clone just one base away, this may be a read error. This chain joins TRBV7-9 and TRBJ2-7; D might be TRBD1 (5 bases). This CDR3 comprises 13 residues. Germline V gene sequence: CDR1 SEHNR, CDR2 FQNEAQ (reference sequence). V lost 5 bases and J lost 9, with 17 bases in between. The CDR3 DNA sequence: TGTGCCAGCAGCCTCGACAGCTCCGGACGGCAGTACTTC. Its protein product is CASSLDSSGRQYF.

As to this clonotype: The conserved closing phenylalanine or tryptophan is absent in this CDR3, likely reflecting a read error. V and J are TRBV24-1 and TRBJ1-2, with 7 positions matching TRBD1. This CDR3 is 13 amino acids long. The germline CDR1 and CDR2 sequences are KGHDR and SFDVKD. Trimming removed 0 bases from V and 6 bases from J; junction bases left unmatched: 0. CDR3 DNA: TGTGCCACCAGTGATTTGACAGGGGATGGCTACACCCCC. This encodes CATSDLTGDGYTP.

Note on this clonotype: An end of the junction differs from the germline gene, which may be a read error. V and J are TRBV7-3 and TRBJ1-2; 11 bases line up with TRBD1. CDR3 size: 13 residues. Looked up from germline, CDR1 is SGHTA and CDR2 is FQGTGA. The CDR3 coding sequence is TGTGCTAGCAGCCGGACAGGGGGCAGAGGCTACACCTTC. Protein product: CASSRTGGRGYTF.

The chain joins TRBV10-3 to TRBJ2-7, with D possibly being TRBD2 (5 bases). The V end lost 8 bases, the J end lost 9 bases, and 11 bases lay between the germline ends. The CDR3 totals 10 residues. The germline CDR1 and CDR2 sequences are ENHRY and SYGVKD. CDR3 amino acids: CAIRGATQYF. In DNA, the CDR3 is TGTGCCATCCGGGGTGCAACGCAGTACTTC.

This clonotype was detected ten times or more. The chain links TRBV5-1 to TRBJ1-1; D is ambiguous. This CDR3 has 14 amino acids. The V end lost 0 bases, the J end lost 3 bases, and 9 bases lay between the germline ends. Germline lookup yields CDR1 SGHRS and CDR2 YFSETQ. CDR3 DNA sequence: TGCGCCAGCAGCTTGGATGTGCGGGACACTGAAGCTTTCTTT. It codes for CASSLDVRDTEAFF.

This clonotype was seen at least ten times. The gene calls are TRBV30 and TRBJ1-2; TRBD1 agrees at 9 bases. The J segment lost 3 bases and the V segment lost 3 bases, leaving 5 bases of the junction unmatched. This CDR3 comprises 14 residues. CDR1 is GTSNPN and CDR2 is SVGIG in the germline V gene (reference sequence). The CDR3 DNA reads TGTGCCTGGAGAGACGACAGGGGGTACTATGGCTACACCTTC. Amino acid sequence: CAWRDDRGYYGYTF.

This clonotype appeared many times. This sequence joins TRBV19 and TRBJ2-7; 8 bases align to TRBD2. The J segment lost 0 bases and the V segment lost 2 bases, leaving 12 bases of the junction unmatched. This CDR3 is 18 amino acids long. CDR1 is LNHDA and CDR2 is SQIVND in the germline V gene (reference sequence). CDR3 in DNA: TGTGCCAGTAGTATATGGGGGACGAACAGCGGGAGCTCCTACGAGCAGTACTTC. Amino acids: CASSIWGTNSGSSYEQYF.

The chain joins TRBV20-1 to TRBJ2-5; perhaps TRBD1 as D (5 bases). CDR3 length: 14 residues. V was clipped by 0 bases and J by 2 bases, with 10 bases between them. CDR1 is DFQATT, CDR2 SNEGSKA, per germline (reference sequence). CDR3 sequence (DNA): TGCAGTGCTAGAGATCAGGACACACAAGAGACCCAGTACTTC. Protein sequence: CSARDQDTQETQYF.

Remarks on this clonotype: One end of the junction is discordant with germline, which a read error may explain. The chain employs TRBV10-3 and TRBJ2-2; D is perhaps TRBD2 (6 bases). The germline V gene encodes CDR1 ENHRY and CDR2 SYGVKD. The CDR3 sequence is 15 residues long. The CDR3 sequence: CAISVPGRGAGGLFF. The CDR3 DNA is TGTGCCATCAGTGTACCGGGACGTGGCGCCGGGGGGCTGTTTTTT.

This clonotype has a single count. The conserved closing phenylalanine or tryptophan is absent in this CDR3, likely reflecting a read error. The chain combines TRBV7-6 with TRBJ2-7; 8 bases agree with TRBD2. CDR1 and CDR2 from the germline V gene are SGHVS and FNYEAQ. V was pared by 0 bases and J by 5 bases, with 15 bases of the junction left unmatched. The CDR3 has 18 amino acids. The CDR3 region is CASSLASSGSARFHEQYS. The CDR3 nucleotides are TGTGCCAGCAGCTTAGCGTCCAGCGGGAGTGCACGATTCCACGAGCAGTACTCC.

This clonotype has a handful of counts. The chain joins TRBV20-1 to TRBJ2-7; D may be TRBD2 (8 bases). The CDR3 runs to 12 residues. Germline lookup yields CDR1 DFQATT and CDR2 SNEGSKA (reference sequence). For the CDR3, the DNA is TGCAGCGGGACTAGGGGACAGAACGAGCAGTACTTC. Translation gives CSGTRGQNEQYF.

Comment on this clonotype: The CDR3 carries no conserved terminal phenylalanine or tryptophan, so it likely arises from a read error. The DNA is omitted, as the CDR3 cannot be located on it reliably, and the CDR3 follows TCRdb's listing. The V call is TRBV12-3 or TRBV12-4, the J call TRBJ1-1; the listed D gene, TRBD1, was not tested against the DNA. Ends included, the CDR3 has 16 residues. The chain's CDR3 is CASRASPGHRTTEAFL.

The J gene is TRBJ1-4, the V gene TRBV5-5; D may be TRBD1 (6 bases). The germline gives CDR1 SGHKS, CDR2 YYEKEE (reference sequence). V lost 4 bases and J 3 bases, leaving 16 bases between the germline ends. The CDR3 loop spans 16 amino acids. CDR3 loop: CASSQDRQEANEKLFF. CDR3 sequence (DNA): TGTGCCAGCAGCCAAGATCGACAGGAGGCTAATGAAAAACTGTTTTTT.

As for this clonotype: No DNA is shown, since the ends of the CDR3 on it are uncertain; the CDR3 is the one TCRdb lists. The gene calls are TRBV2 and TRBJ2-5. Germline CDR1 is SNHLY and CDR2 is FYNNEI. The CDR3 length is 19 residues, termini included. CDR3 in amino acids: CASSELTVGYTFGSGTQYF.

This clonotype was counted ten times or more. The CDR3 region has the DNA TGTGCCAGCAGTTGGTCCCGGGGCAATCAGCCCCAGCATTTT. Translating gives CASSWSRGNQPQHF. V is TRBV6-5 and J is TRBJ1-5; unclear D gene. V was trimmed by 4 bases and J by 2 bases, leaving 9 bases between them. The germline V gene encodes CDR1 MNHEY and CDR2 SVGAGI. The CDR3 covers 14 residues.

This clonotype was counted ten times or more. The chain employs TRBV18 and TRBJ1-2; 9 bases are shared with TRBD1. The junction had 4 bases not matched to a gene; V was cut back by 3 bases and J by 2 bases. CDR1 and CDR2 (germline): KGHSH, LQKENI. The CDR3 spans 15 residues. CDR3 bases: TGTGCCAGCTCACCCAACAGGGGGCACAACTATGGCTACACCTTC. Residues: CASSPNRGHNYGYTF.